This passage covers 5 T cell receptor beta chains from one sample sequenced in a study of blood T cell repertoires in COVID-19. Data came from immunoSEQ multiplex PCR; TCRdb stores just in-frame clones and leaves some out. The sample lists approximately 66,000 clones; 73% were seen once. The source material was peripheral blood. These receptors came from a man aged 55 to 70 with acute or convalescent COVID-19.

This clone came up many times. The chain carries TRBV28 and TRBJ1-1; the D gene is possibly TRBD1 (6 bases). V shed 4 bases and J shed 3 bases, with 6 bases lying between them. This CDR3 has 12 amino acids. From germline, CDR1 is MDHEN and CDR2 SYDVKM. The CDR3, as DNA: TGTGCCAGCAGTTCAGGGGACACTGAAGCTTTCTTT. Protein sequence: CASSSGDTEAFF.

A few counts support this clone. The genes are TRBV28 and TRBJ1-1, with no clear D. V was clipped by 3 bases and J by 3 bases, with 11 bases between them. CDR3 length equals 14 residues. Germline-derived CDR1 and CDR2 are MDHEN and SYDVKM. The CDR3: CASSFERGHTEAFF. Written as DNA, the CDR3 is TGTGCCAGCAGTTTTGAGAGAGGTCACACTGAAGCTTTCTTT.

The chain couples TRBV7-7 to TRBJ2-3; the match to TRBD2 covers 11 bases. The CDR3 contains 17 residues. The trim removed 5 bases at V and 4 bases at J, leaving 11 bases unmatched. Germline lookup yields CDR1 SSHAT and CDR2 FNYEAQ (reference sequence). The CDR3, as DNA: TGTGCCAGCAGCCCTAACTTAGCGGGGGGGCCGCCAGATACGCAGTATTTT. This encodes CASSPNLAGGPPDTQYF.

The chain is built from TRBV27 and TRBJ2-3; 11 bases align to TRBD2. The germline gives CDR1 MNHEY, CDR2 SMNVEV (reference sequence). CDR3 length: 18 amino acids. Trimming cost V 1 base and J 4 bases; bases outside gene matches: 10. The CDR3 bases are TGTGCCAGCAGTTTATTTTTAGCGGGAGGGTCCCACGCAGATACGCAGTATTTT. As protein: CASSLFLAGGSHADTQYF.

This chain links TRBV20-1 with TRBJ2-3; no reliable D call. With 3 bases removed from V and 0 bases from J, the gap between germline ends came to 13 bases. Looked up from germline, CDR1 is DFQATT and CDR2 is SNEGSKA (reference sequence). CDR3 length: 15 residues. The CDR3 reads CSASLAASSTDTQYF. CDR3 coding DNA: TGCAGTGCTAGTCTTGCGGCGAGTAGCACAGATACGCAGTATTTT.